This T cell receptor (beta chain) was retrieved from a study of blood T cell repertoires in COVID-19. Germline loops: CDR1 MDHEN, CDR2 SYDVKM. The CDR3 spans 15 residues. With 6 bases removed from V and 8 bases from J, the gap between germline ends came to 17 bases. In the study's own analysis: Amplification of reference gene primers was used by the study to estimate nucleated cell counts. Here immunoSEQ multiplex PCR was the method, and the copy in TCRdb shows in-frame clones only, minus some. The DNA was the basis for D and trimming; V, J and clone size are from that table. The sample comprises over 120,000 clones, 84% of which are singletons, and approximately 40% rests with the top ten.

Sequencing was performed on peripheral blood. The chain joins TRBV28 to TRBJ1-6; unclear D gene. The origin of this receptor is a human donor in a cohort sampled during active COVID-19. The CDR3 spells CASRNSGGWDSPLHF. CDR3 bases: TGTGCCAGCAGAAATTCGGGAGGTTGGGATTCACCCCTCCACTTT. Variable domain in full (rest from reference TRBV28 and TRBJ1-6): DVKVTQSSRYLVKRTGEKVFLECVQDMDHENMFWYRQDPGLGLRLIYFSYDVKMKEKGDIPEGYSVSREKKERFSLILESASTNQTSMYLCASRNSGGWDSPLHFGNGTRLTVT.